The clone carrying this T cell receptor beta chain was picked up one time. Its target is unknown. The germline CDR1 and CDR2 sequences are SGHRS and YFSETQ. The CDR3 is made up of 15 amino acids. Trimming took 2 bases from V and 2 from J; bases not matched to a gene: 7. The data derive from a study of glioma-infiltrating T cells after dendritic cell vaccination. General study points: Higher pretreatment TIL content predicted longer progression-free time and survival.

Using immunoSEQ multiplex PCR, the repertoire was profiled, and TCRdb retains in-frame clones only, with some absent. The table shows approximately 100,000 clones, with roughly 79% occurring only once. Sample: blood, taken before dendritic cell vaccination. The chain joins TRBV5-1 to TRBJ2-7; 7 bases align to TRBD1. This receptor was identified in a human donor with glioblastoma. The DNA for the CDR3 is TGCGCCAGCAGCTTCGGACGAGACAGGGCCTACGAGCAGTACTTC. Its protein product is CASSFGRDRAYEQYF.